The 5 T cell receptor beta chains presented below share a single source sample, sequenced in a study of cytomegalovirus exposure and HLA in healthy donors. PCR amplification relied on 60 Vbeta primers (plus 13 Jbeta primers). Repertoires were generated with immunoSEQ multiplex PCR, while TCRdb's copy carries only in-frame clones and drops some. The profile shows approximately 290,000 clones, roughly 80% of them singletons. The sequencing input was PBMCs. Receptors originate from a girl aged 2 to 9 in good health and CMV-seronegative.

This rearrangement joins TRBV7-9 to TRBJ1-2; no reliable D call. The CDR3 totals 14 residues. The germline V gene encodes CDR1 SEHNR and CDR2 FQNEAQ (reference sequence). V was shortened by 1 base and J by 2 bases, with 8 bases between the two germline ends. This chain's CDR3 is CASSLGSSNYGYTF. CDR3 DNA sequence: TGTGCCAGCAGCTTAGGGAGTTCGAACTATGGCTACACCTTC.

This clone was counted only a few times. The rearrangement joins TRBV5-5 to TRBJ2-3; 7 nucleotides agree with TRBD1. Looked up from germline, CDR1 is SGHKS and CDR2 is YYEKEE (reference sequence). This CDR3 has 15 amino acids. V was clipped by 2 bases and J by 6 bases; unmatched bases: 9. CDR3 DNA sequence: TGTGCCAGCAGCTTCGTGAGGGGGCAATGGGATACGCAGTATTTT. Amino acid sequence: CASSFVRGQWDTQYF.

The chain couples TRBV19 to TRBJ2-2; 12 bases match TRBD1. J gave up 7 bases and V 6 bases, and 6 bases lay outside the gene matches. Looked up from germline, CDR1 is LNHDA and CDR2 is SQIVND (reference sequence). The CDR3 spans 15 residues. This CDR3 reads CASRWGQGAVGELFF. As DNA, the CDR3 is TGTGCCAGTAGGTGGGGACAGGGGGCAGTCGGGGAGCTGTTTTTT.

This sequence joins TRBV15 and TRBJ1-4; tentatively, D is TRBD1 (5 bases). V was clipped by 2 bases and J by 3 bases, with 28 bases between them. This CDR3 contains 21 residues. Germline lookup yields CDR1 LNHNV and CDR2 YYDKDF (reference sequence). The DNA of the CDR3 is TGTGCCACCAGCAGATTGGGCGGGGTCCCCGGGACGCGAATTCCTAATGAAAAACTGTTTTTT. This codes for CATSRLGGVPGTRIPNEKLFF.

The rearrangement joins TRBV6-1 to TRBJ2-2, with D possibly being TRBD1 (5 bases). This CDR3 has 15 amino acids. V lost 1 base and J 2 bases, leaving 8 bases between the germline ends. The germline V gene has CDR1 MNHNS and CDR2 SASEGT. In DNA form, the CDR3 reads TGTGCCAGCAGTGAAGACAGGCGAAACACCGGGGAGCTGTTTTTT. It yields the protein CASSEDRRNTGELFF.